These 14 T cell receptor beta chains were all obtained from the same sample, sequenced in a study of control samples from healthy donors and cancer patients. The assay was immunoSEQ multiplex PCR, and TCRdb's table has in-frame clones only and misses some. The sample comprises about 140,000 clones, 90% to 95% of which are singletons, and approximately 14% rests with the top ten. The sequenced material came from blood. These receptors came from a man between 40 and 49 years old in good health.

The V call is TRBV19, the J call TRBJ1-5; D unresolved. CDR1 is LNHDA and CDR2 is SQIVND in the germline V gene (reference sequence). This CDR3 is 17 amino acids long. Trimming shortened V by 0 bases and J by 5 bases, and 17 bases separated the two germline ends. This CDR3 reads CASSIDPTGLNHQPQHF. The CDR3, as DNA: TGTGCCAGTAGTATAGATCCGACGGGCCTTAACCATCAGCCCCAGCATTTT. The whole variable domain, remainder taken from reference TRBV19 and TRBJ1-5, is DGGITQSPKYLFRKEGQNVTLSCEQNLNHDAMYWYRQDPGQGLRLIYYSQIVNDFQKGDIAEGYSVSREKKESFPLTVTSAQKNPTAFYLCASSIDPTGLNHQPQHFGDGTRLSIL.

This chain links TRBV7-2 with TRBJ1-6; D perhaps matches TRBD1 (5 bases). The CDR3 consists of 15 residues. Deletions cut 5 bases from V and 9 bases from J, with 17 bases between. CDR1 is SGHTA and CDR2 is FQGNSA in the germline V gene. Here the CDR3 DNA reads TGTGCCAGCAGCCCAGATGGGGGAATCGGTTCACCCCTCCACTTT. Translated, it gives CASSPDGGIGSPLHF.

The DNA of the CDR3 is TGCGCCAGCAGCCAAGATCGCATAAGGGAGACCCAGTACTTC. Protein: CASSQDRIRETQYF. The rearrangement links TRBV4-1 to TRBJ2-5, with D unclear. The ends were cut back, 0 bases at V and 5 bases at J, with 10 bases in the middle. This CDR3 region has 14 residues. Germline-derived CDR1 and CDR2 are MGHRA and YSYEKL.

The CDR3: CASSLPPGNEQFF. The CDR3 coding sequence is TGTGCCAGCAGCCTACCCCCAGGCAATGAGCAGTTCTTC. V is TRBV11-3 and J is TRBJ2-1; no clear D gene. This CDR3 spans 13 amino acids. Germline CDR1 SGHNT, CDR2 YENEEA. The V and J ends lost 5 bases and 6 bases respectively, with 11 bases between them.

This clone was observed once. The rearrangement uses TRBV6-5 and TRBJ2-3, with D possibly matching TRBD1 (6 bases). The CDR3 sequence is 15 residues long. Per germline, CDR1 MNHEY and CDR2 SVGAGI. Trimming removed 3 bases at V and 0 bases at J, with 10 bases between. This chain's CDR3 is CASSYFGQSTDTQYF. DNA for the CDR3: TGTGCCAGCAGTTATTTTGGACAGAGCACAGATACGCAGTATTTT.

The J gene is TRBJ1-1, the V gene TRBV18; D is possibly TRBD1 (6 bases). V dropped 4 bases and J dropped 1 base, with 7 bases sitting between them. Germline CDR1 and CDR2: KGHSH and LQKENI. CDR3 size: 13 residues. The CDR3 sequence is CASSLGQNTEAFF. In nucleotides, the CDR3 is TGTGCCAGCTCACTGGGACAGAACACTGAAGCTTTCTTT.

The V gene is TRBV4-3, the J gene TRBJ2-5, with D unclear. This CDR3 has 15 amino acids. The germline CDR1 and CDR2 sequences are LGHNA and YSLEER. With 4 bases removed from V and 4 bases from J, the gap between germline ends came to 16 bases. This CDR3 reads CASSLMAAKGETQYF. The CDR3 bases are TGCGCCAGCAGCCTCATGGCGGCCAAGGGAGAGACCCAGTACTTC.

The chain uses TRBV11-1 and TRBJ1-1; TRBD1 agrees at 7 bases. This CDR3 has 15 residues. V shed 5 bases and J 3 bases; nucleotides not matched to a gene: 9. CDR1 is SGHAT and CDR2 is FQDESV in the germline V gene (reference sequence). This CDR3 reads CASSPSQGLYTEAFF. CDR3 DNA sequence: TGTGCCAGCAGCCCGTCACAGGGGCTATACACTGAAGCTTTCTTT.

V usage is TRBV9 and J usage is TRBJ2-3, with TRBD2 identical over 12 bases. Germline V lookup: CDR1 SGDLS, CDR2 YYNGEE. Trimming removed 4 bases from V and 5 bases from J; junction bases left unmatched: 8. The CDR3 is 16 residues long. The CDR3 loop reads CASSPRLAGEVDTQYF. CDR3 DNA sequence: TGTGCCAGCAGCCCCCGACTAGCGGGAGAGGTAGATACGCAGTATTTT. Filled out from reference TRBV9 and TRBJ2-3, the complete variable domain reads DSGVTQTPKHLITATGQRVTLRCSPRSGDLSVYWYQQSLDQGLQFLIQYYNGEERAKGNILERFSAQQFPDLHSELNLSSLELGDSALYFCASSPRLAGEVDTQYFGPGTRLTVL.

The V call is TRBV7-8, the J call TRBJ2-5; D not resolved. The CDR3 runs 13 residues. CDR1 and CDR2 (germline): SGHVS, FQNEAQ. Trimming cost V 1 base and J 2 bases, with 5 bases left between them. CDR3 in DNA: TGTGCCAGCAGCTTAGGATTTCAAGAGACCCAGTACTTC. Residues: CASSLGFQETQYF.

The gene calls are TRBV5-1 and TRBJ1-2; D remains unclear. V lost 1 base to trimming and J lost 5 bases, with 15 bases between them. Germline V gene lookup returns CDR1 SGHRS and CDR2 YFSETQ. The CDR3 runs to 15 residues. The CDR3 here is CASSLSPEETYGYTF. The CDR3, as DNA: TGCGCCAGCAGCTTGAGCCCAGAGGAGACTTATGGCTACACCTTC.

This chain connects TRBV7-3 to TRBJ2-1; no reliable D call. V gave up 8 bases and J gave up 0 bases, with 5 bases separating them. The CDR3 is made up of 12 amino acids. Germline V lookup: CDR1 SGHTA, CDR2 FQGTGA. For the CDR3, the DNA is TGTGCCAGCGGTTACTCCTACAATGAGCAGTTCTTC. It codes for CASGYSYNEQFF.

V is TRBV7-9 and J is TRBJ1-6; D ambiguous. The germline V and J ends were trimmed by 1 base and 9 bases, with 4 bases remaining between them. Germline loops: CDR1 SEHNR, CDR2 FQNEAQ (reference sequence). CDR3 length: 12 residues. Here the CDR3 DNA reads TGTGCCAGCAGCTTAGGGCGTTCACCCCTCCACTTT. Translation: CASSLGRSPLHF. The full variable domain, in which reference TRBV7-9 and TRBJ1-6 provide the parts outside the CDR3, is DTGVSQNPRHKITKRGQNVTFRCDPISEHNRLYWYRQTLGQGPEFLTYFQNEAQLEKSRLLSDRFSAERPKGSFSTLEIQRTEQGDSAMYLCASSLGRSPLHFGNGTRLTVT.

The chain uses TRBV6-2 or TRBV6-3 and TRBJ1-3, with D possibly matching TRBD1 (5 bases). This CDR3 comprises 15 residues. Germline V CDR1 and CDR2: MNHEY, SVGEGT. The V end lost 5 bases, the J end lost 1 base, and 12 bases lay between the germline ends. The CDR3 DNA is TGTGCCAGCAGTGCCACACGACAGTCTGGAAACACCATATATTTT. It is translated as CASSATRQSGNTIYF.